A single sample gave rise to the 10 T cell receptor beta chains below, sequenced in a study of CD8 T cells in Susac syndrome. Random-hexamer reverse transcription was applied to roughly 0.5 to 1 ug RNA. TCRdb redid the calling of the immunoSEQ multiplex PCR reads with MiXCR, one entry per CDR3 protein. This repertoire shows approximately 210,000 distinct CDR3 sequences, about 94% found once; its top ten account for 0.15% to 0.2%. Sequenced material: CD4+ T cells from PBMCs. The receptors stem from a human donor with Susac syndrome.

CDR3 DNA sequence: TGTGCCAGCAGTCACCGAACAGGGGATAAATTGAAGCCCCAGCATTTT. It yields the protein CASSHRTGDKLKPQHF. The chain is built from TRBV12-3 or TRBV12-4 and TRBJ1-5; 7 bases line up with TRBD1. Trimming cost V 5 bases and J 8 bases; bases outside gene matches: 15. The CDR3 is 16 residues long.

Turning to this clonotype: The junction and the germline gene differ at one end; a read error may be behind it. The rearrangement links TRBV7-7 to TRBJ2-5; D call uncertain. Germline assignment: CDR1 SSHAT and CDR2 FNYEAQ (reference sequence). The length of the CDR3 is 12 residues. The CDR3 reads CASSSGFGTQYF. The CDR3 DNA reads as TGTGCTAGCAGCTCCGGCTTTGGGACCCAGTACTTC.

The chain is built from TRBV11-2 and TRBJ2-3, with D unclear. Germline loops: CDR1 SGHAT, CDR2 FQNNGV. This CDR3 has 14 residues. The germline V and J ends were trimmed by 5 bases and 0 bases, with 9 bases remaining between them. CDR3 protein: CASSPQLSTDTQYF. The CDR3 region has the DNA TGTGCCAGCAGCCCCCAGCTCAGCACAGATACGCAGTATTTT.

The chain recombines TRBV20-1 with TRBJ2-5; D is unclear. V lost 1 base and J lost 3, with 9 bases in between. Germline values: CDR1 DFQATT, CDR2 SNEGSKA (reference sequence). This CDR3 comprises 13 residues. The DNA for the CDR3 is TGCAGTGCTAGAGCACCTACGGAAGAGACCCAGTACTTC. Its translation is CSARAPTEETQYF.

V gene TRBV27 combines with J gene TRBJ2-7; D gene unclear. The CDR3 has 13 amino acids. With 3 bases removed from V and 0 bases from J, the gap between germline ends came to 6 bases. Germline V lookup: CDR1 MNHEY, CDR2 SMNVEV (reference sequence). The CDR3 loop reads CASSFLSSYEQYF. For the CDR3, the DNA is TGTGCCAGCAGTTTCCTAAGCTCCTACGAGCAGTACTTC.

The chain carries TRBV11-3 and TRBJ2-1; D may match TRBD1 or TRBD2 (6 bases each). The germline gives CDR1 SGHNT, CDR2 YENEEA. Trimming removed 3 bases from V and 5 bases from J, with 11 bases in between. This CDR3 is 14 amino acids long. The CDR3 nucleotides are TGTGCCAGCAGCTTCGGGGGCGAGAACAATGAGCAGTTCTTC. Amino acids: CASSFGGENNEQFF.

This chain uses TRBV10-3 with TRBJ1-1, with unresolved D. Trimming cost V 5 bases and J 3 bases, with 7 bases left between them. The CDR3 covers 12 residues. Germline loops: CDR1 ENHRY, CDR2 SYGVKD. The CDR3 loop is CAISRGHTEAFF. CDR3 nucleotide sequence: TGTGCCATCAGTCGCGGCCACACTGAAGCTTTCTTT.

CDR3: CASSLSATGELFF. CDR3 DNA: TGTGCCAGCAGCCTCTCAGCCACCGGGGAGCTGTTTTTT. The V gene is TRBV11-2, the J gene TRBJ2-2, with D unclear. The V gene lost 5 bases and the J gene lost 4 bases, with 8 bases spanning the gap. This CDR3 has 13 residues. The germline V gene has CDR1 SGHAT and CDR2 FQNNGV.

The chain employs TRBV7-2 and TRBJ2-3, with a possible D match to TRBD1 (6 bases). The germline V gene has CDR1 SGHTA and CDR2 FQGNSA. Between the trimmed V and J ends, which lost 5 bases and 10 bases, there was a span of 28 bases. This CDR3 comprises 17 residues. The CDR3 nucleotides are TGTGCCAGCAGCCAATCCCAGGGGCGGTCTCGAGGGCTGGCGCAGTATTTT. It is translated as CASSQSQGRSRGLAQYF.

V and J are TRBV3-1 and TRBJ2-1; D may be TRBD1 (6 bases). Trimming left V 5 bases short and J 6 bases short, with 8 bases between. The CDR3 spans 12 residues. Germline CDR1 LGHDT, CDR2 YNNKEL (reference sequence). Here the CDR3 reads CASSTTGNEQFF. The CDR3 nucleotides read TGTGCCAGCAGCACGACAGGCAATGAGCAGTTCTTC.